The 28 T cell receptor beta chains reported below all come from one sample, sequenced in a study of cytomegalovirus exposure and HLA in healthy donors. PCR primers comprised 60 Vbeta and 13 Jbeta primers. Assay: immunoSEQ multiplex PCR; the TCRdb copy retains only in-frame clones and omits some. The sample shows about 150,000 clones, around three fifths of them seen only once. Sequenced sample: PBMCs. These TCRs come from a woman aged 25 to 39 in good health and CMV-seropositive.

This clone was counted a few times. The CDR3 DNA is TGTGCCAGCAGCTCCGGACAGCCTGGAAACACCATATATTTT. It translates to CASSSGQPGNTIYF. The chain is built from TRBV5-4 and TRBJ1-3, with D perhaps TRBD1 (6 bases). This CDR3 contains 14 residues. The V gene's germline CDR1 is SGHNT and CDR2 YYREEE (reference sequence). Trimming removed 3 bases from V and 2 bases from J, with 9 bases in between.

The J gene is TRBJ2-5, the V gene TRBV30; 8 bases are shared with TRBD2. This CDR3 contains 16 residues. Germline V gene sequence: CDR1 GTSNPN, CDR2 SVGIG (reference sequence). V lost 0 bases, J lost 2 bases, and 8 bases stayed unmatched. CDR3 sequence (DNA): TGTGCCTGGAGTGTACTCGCATCTAGCGGGCAAGAGACCCAGTACTTC. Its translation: CAWSVLASSGQETQYF.

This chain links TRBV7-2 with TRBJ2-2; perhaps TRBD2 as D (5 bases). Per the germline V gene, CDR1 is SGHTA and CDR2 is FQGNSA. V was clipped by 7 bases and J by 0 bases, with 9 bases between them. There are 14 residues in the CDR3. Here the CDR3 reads CASMERSNTGELFF. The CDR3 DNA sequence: TGTGCCAGCATGGAGCGGTCGAACACCGGGGAGCTGTTTTTT.

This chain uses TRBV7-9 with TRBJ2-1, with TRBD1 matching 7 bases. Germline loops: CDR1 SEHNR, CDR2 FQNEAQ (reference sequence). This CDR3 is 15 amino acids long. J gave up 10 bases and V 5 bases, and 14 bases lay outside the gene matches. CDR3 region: CASSTGQDEKEEQFF. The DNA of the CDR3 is TGTGCCAGCAGCACAGGACAGGATGAAAAGGAGGAGCAGTTCTTC.

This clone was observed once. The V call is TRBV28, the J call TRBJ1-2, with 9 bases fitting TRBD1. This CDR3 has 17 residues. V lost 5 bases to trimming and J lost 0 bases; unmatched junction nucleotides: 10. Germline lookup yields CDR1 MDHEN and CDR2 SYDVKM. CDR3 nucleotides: TGTGCCAGCAGTGTAGCCCTCGGGACAGGGACTAACTATGGCTACACCTTC. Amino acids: CASSVALGTGTNYGYTF.

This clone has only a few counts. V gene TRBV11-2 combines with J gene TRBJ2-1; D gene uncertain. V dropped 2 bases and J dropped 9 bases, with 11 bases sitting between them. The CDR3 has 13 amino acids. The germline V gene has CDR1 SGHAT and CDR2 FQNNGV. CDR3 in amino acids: CASSLQSRGEQFF. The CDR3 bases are TGTGCCAGCAGCTTACAGTCCCGAGGTGAGCAGTTCTTC. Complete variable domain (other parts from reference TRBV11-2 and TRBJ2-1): EAGVAQSPRYKIIEKRQSVAFWCNPISGHATLYWYQQILGQGPKLLIQFQNNGVVDDSQLPKDRFSAERLKGVDSTLKIQPAKLEDSAVYLCASSLQSRGEQFFGPGTRLTVL.

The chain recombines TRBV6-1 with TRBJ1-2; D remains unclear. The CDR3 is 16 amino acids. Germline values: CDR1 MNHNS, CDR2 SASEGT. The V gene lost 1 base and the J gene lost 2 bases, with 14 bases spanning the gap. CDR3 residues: CASSEDSTRRNYGYTF. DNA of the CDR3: TGTGCCAGCAGTGAAGACAGCACCCGCCGGAACTATGGCTACACCTTC.

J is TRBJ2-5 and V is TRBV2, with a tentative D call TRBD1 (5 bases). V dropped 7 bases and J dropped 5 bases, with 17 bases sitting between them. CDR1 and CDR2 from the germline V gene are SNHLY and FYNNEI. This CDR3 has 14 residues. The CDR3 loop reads CASKGRESEETQYF. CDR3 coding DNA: TGTGCCAGCAAGGGGCGCGAGAGCGAGGAGACCCAGTACTTC.

The CDR3 reads CASSPPGQGRNQPQHF. Written as DNA, the CDR3 is TGTGCCAGCTCACCACCAGGACAGGGACGGAATCAGCCCCAGCATTTT. The chain has TRBV18 and TRBJ1-5; 8 bases are shared with TRBD1. Germline V CDR1 and CDR2: KGHSH, LQKENI. V trimming: 0 bases; J trimming: 4 bases; junction bases outside the gene matches: 5. The CDR3 is made up of 16 amino acids.

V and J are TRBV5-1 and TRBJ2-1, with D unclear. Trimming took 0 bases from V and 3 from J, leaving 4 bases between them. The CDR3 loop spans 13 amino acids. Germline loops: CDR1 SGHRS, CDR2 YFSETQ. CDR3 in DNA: TGCGCCAGCAGCTTGGAGAGCTACAATGAGCAGTTCTTC. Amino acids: CASSLESYNEQFF.

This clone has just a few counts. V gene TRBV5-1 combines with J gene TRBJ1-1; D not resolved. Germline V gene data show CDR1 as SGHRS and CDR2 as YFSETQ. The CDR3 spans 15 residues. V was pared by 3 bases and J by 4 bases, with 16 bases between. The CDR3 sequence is CASSSDGGVGTEAFF. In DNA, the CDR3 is TGCGCCAGCAGCTCGGATGGCGGGGTGGGCACTGAAGCTTTCTTT.

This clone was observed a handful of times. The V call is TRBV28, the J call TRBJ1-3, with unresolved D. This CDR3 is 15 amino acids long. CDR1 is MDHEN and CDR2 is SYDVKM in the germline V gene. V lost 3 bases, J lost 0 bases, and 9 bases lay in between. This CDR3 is CASSFSLFSGNTIYF. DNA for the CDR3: TGTGCCAGCAGTTTCTCTCTCTTCTCTGGAAACACCATATATTTT.

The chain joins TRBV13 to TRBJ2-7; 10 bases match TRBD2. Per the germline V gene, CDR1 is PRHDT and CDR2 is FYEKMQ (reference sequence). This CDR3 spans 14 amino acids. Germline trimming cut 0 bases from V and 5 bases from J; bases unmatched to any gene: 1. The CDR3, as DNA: TGTGCCAGCAGCTTAGGACTAGCGGGGCACGAGCAGTACTTC. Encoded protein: CASSLGLAGHEQYF.

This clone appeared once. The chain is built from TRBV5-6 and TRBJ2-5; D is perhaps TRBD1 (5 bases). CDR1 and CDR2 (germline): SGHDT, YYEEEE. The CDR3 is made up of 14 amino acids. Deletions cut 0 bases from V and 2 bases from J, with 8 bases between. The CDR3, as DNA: TGTGCCAGCAGCTTGGGACAGAAGCAAGAGACCCAGTACTTC. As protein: CASSLGQKQETQYF.

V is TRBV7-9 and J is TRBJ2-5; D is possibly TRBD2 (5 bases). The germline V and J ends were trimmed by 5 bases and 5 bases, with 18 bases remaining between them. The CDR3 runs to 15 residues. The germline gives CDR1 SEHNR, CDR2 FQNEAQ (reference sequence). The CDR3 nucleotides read TGTGCCAGCAGCGTTTCCTTACGGGGATGGGAGACCCAGTACTTC. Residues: CASSVSLRGWETQYF.

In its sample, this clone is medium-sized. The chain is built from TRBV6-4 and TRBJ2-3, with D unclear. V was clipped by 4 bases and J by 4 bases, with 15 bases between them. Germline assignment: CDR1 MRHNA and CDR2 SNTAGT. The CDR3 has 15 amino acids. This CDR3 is CASSGSPGGADTQYF. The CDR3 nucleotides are TGTGCCAGCAGTGGCTCGCCGGGTGGAGCAGATACGCAGTATTTT.

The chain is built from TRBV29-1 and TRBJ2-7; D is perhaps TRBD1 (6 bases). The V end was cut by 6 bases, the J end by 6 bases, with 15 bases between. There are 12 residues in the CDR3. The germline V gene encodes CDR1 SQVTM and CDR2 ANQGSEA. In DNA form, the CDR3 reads TGCAGCGTGACGGTCCAGGGGCGCGAGCAGTACTTC. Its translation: CSVTVQGREQYF.

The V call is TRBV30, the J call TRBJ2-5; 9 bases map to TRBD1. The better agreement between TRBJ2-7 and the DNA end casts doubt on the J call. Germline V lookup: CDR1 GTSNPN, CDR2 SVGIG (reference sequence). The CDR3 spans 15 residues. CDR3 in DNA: TGTGCCTGGAGTTCCCTCGGCCGGGACAGGGACGAGCAGTACTTC. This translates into CAWSSLGRDRDEQYF.

CDR3: CASSQDPVSGAYEQYF. The CDR3 region has the DNA TGCGCCAGCAGCCAAGATCCAGTTAGCGGTGCCTACGAGCAGTACTTC. The rearrangement links TRBV4-1 to TRBJ2-7; D perhaps matches TRBD2 (6 bases). Per the germline V gene, CDR1 is MGHRA and CDR2 is YSYEKL. The CDR3 is made up of 16 amino acids. V was clipped by 0 bases and J by 2 bases, with 14 bases between them.

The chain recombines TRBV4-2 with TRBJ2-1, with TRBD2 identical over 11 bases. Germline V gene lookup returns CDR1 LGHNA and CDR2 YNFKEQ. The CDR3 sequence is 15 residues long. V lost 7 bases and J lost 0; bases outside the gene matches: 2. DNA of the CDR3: TGTGCCAGCACAACTAGCGGGAGCTCCTACAATGAGCAGTTCTTC. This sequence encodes CASTTSGSSYNEQFF.

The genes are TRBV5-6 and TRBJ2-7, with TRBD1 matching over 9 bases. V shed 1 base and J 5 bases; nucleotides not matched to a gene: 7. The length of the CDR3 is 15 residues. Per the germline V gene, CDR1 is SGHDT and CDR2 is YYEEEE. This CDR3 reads CASSLLTGGFHEQYF. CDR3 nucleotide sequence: TGTGCCAGCAGCTTGTTGACAGGGGGATTTCACGAGCAGTACTTC.

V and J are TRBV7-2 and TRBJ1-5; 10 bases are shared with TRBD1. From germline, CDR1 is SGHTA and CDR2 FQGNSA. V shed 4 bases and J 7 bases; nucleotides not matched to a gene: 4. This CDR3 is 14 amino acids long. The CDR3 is CASSSGTGAQPQHF. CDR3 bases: TGTGCCAGCAGCTCCGGGACAGGGGCCCAGCCCCAGCATTTT.

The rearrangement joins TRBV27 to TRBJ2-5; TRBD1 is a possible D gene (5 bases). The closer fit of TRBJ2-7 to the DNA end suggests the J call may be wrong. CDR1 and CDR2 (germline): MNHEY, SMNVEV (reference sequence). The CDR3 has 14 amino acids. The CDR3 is CASSLGQGLYEQYF. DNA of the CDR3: TGTGCCAGCAGTTTGGGTCAGGGATTATACGAGCAGTACTTC.

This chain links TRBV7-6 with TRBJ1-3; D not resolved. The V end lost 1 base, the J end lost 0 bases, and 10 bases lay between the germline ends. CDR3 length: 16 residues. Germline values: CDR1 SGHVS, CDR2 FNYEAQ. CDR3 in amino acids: CASSLEHVASGNTIYF. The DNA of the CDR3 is TGTGCCAGCAGCTTAGAACACGTCGCCTCTGGAAACACCATATATTTT.

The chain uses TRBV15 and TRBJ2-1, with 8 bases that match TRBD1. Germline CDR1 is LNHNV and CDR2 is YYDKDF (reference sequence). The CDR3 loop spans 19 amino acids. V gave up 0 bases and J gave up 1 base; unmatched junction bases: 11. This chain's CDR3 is CATSREQGDVVKSYNEQFF. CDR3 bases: TGTGCCACCAGCAGAGAACAGGGGGACGTCGTAAAATCCTACAATGAGCAGTTCTTC.

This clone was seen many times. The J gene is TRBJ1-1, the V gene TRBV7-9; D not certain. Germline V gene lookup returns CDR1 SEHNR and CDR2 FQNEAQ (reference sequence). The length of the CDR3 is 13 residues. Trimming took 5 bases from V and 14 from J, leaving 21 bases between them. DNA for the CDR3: TGTGCCAGCAGCCCTAGAATATTTCACCCGGCGTTCTTT. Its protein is CASSPRIFHPAFF.

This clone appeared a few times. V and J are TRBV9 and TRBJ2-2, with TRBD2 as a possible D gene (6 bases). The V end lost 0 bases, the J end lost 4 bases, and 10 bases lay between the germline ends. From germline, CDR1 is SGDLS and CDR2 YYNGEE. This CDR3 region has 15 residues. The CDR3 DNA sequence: TGTGCCAGCAGCGTAGGCGGAGGGCCCACCGGGGAGCTGTTTTTT. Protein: CASSVGGGPTGELFF.

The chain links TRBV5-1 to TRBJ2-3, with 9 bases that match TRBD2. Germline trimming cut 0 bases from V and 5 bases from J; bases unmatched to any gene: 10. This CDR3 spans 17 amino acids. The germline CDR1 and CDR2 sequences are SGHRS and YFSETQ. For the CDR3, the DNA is TGCGCCAGCAGCTTGGGACCGGCGGGGGGGCTTGGAGATACGCAGTATTTT. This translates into CASSLGPAGGLGDTQYF.